This entry features one TCR beta chain sequence. Antigen unknown. A second PCR of about 6 to 12 cycles used a sample-barcoded 5' primer and a J-beta primer mix. TCRdb reanalysed the 5' RACE reads using MiXCR and keeps one entry per CDR3 protein. The table shows roughly 1,500,000 distinct CDR3 sequences, with roughly 32% occurring only once. The data were obtained in a study of blood T cells in healthy people across ages. Whole-study findings and limits: The lack of PBMC sorting stopped any conclusive naive versus antigen-experienced comparison.

Each sample provided at least 5.5 micrograms of extracted total RNA. The receptor was isolated from a woman in her thirties in good health. Input material: blood.

The CDR3 coding sequence is TGCAGTGCTAGAACCCCCCGTGGGGTTTACAATGAGCAGTTCTTC. It yields the protein CSARTPRGVYNEQFF. V usage is TRBV20-1 and J usage is TRBJ2-1; D remains unclear. Germline V gives CDR1 DFQATT, CDR2 SNEGSKA (reference sequence). There are 15 residues in the CDR3. V was pared by 2 bases and J by 4 bases, with 15 bases between.